Sequencing of this TCR beta chain was carried out in a study of shared clonotypes between healthy human individuals. Findings and caveats of the study: Around 5.3% of naive CD4 clonotypes were shared across a few donors. Memory subsets generally showed lower estimated richness than naive subsets.

Comment on this clone: Its antigen is not known.

Method: immunoSEQ multiplex PCR; TCRdb's copy keeps in-frame clones and lacks some. The data hold a few million clones, with approximately 95% observed a single time. The V segment lost 2 bases and the J segment 10 bases; nucleotides outside the gene matches: 6. CDR3 size: 15 residues. Germline V gene sequence: CDR1 KGHSH, CDR2 LQKENI. The rearrangement joins TRBV18 to TRBJ2-1; 12 bases are a match to TRBD1. The sequenced sample consisted of naive CD4+ T cells sorted from blood. Described subset: CD45RA+ positively selected. The clonotype originates from a man younger than 30 in good health. In DNA, the CDR3 is TGTGCCAGCTCACCAGCCGGGACAGGGGGCGGGGAGCAGTTCTTC. It translates to CASSPAGTGGGEQFF.